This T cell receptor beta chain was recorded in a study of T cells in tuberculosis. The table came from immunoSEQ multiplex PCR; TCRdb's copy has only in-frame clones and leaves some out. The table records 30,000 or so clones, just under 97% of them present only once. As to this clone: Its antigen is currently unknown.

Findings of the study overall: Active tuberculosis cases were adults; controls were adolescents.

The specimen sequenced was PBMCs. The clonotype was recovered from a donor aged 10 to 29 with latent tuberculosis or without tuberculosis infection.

CDR3 nucleotides: TGTGCCAGCGGACGGTACAGGGGGGAGAAGCGGAACACTGAAGCTTTCTTT. Its translation is CASGRYRGEKRNTEAFF. The genes are TRBV21-1 and TRBJ1-1; the listed D gene, TRBD1, was not tested against the DNA. TRBV21-1 is tagged as a pseudogene. This CDR3 comprises 17 residues.